This entry describes one T cell receptor (beta chain). Antigen: not known. The data stem from a study of cytomegalovirus exposure and HLA in healthy donors. Study details: HLA-typed donors contributed around 85 million unique TCRs, which were held in an early data release. The study's findings and limits: Only CMV serostatus was available as immune exposure information. Reportedly, HLA-A and HLA-B alleles of most subjects were accurately predicted from TCR beta.

Vbeta (60) and Jbeta (13) primers were used in the PCR. The data were produced by immunoSEQ multiplex PCR, yet TCRdb's version contains in-frame clones alone and is incomplete. The sample has about 160,000 clones, roughly 70% seen once. This CDR3 is built from 14 residues. The germline gives CDR1 SGHTA, CDR2 FQGNSA. Trimming cost V 1 base and J 7 bases; bases outside gene matches: 2. This receptor was taken from a woman aged 25 to 39 in good health and CMV-seronegative. The sequenced material came from PBMCs. This chain joins TRBV7-2 and TRBJ2-1; 9 bases map to TRBD2. The CDR3 nucleotides read TGTGCCAGCAGCTTAGGGACTAGCGTAAATGAGCAGTTCTTC. The encoded protein is CASSLGTSVNEQFF.